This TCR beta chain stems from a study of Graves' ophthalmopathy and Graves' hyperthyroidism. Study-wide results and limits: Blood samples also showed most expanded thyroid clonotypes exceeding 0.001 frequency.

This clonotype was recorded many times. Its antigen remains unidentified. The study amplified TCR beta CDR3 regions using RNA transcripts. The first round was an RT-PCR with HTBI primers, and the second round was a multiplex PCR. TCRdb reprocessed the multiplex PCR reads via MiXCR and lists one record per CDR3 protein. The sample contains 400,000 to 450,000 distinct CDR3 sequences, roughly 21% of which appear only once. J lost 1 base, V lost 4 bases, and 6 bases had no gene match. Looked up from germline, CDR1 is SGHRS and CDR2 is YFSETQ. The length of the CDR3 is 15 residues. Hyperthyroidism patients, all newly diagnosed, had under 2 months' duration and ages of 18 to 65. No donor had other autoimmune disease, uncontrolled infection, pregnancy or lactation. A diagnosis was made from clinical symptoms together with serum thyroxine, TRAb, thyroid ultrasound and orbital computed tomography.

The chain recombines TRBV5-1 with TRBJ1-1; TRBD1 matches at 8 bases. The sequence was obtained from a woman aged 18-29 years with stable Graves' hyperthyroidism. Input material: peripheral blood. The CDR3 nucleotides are TGCGCCAGCAGCATAGGACAGGGTAAGAACACTGAAGCTTTCTTT. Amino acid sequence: CASSIGQGKNTEAFF.